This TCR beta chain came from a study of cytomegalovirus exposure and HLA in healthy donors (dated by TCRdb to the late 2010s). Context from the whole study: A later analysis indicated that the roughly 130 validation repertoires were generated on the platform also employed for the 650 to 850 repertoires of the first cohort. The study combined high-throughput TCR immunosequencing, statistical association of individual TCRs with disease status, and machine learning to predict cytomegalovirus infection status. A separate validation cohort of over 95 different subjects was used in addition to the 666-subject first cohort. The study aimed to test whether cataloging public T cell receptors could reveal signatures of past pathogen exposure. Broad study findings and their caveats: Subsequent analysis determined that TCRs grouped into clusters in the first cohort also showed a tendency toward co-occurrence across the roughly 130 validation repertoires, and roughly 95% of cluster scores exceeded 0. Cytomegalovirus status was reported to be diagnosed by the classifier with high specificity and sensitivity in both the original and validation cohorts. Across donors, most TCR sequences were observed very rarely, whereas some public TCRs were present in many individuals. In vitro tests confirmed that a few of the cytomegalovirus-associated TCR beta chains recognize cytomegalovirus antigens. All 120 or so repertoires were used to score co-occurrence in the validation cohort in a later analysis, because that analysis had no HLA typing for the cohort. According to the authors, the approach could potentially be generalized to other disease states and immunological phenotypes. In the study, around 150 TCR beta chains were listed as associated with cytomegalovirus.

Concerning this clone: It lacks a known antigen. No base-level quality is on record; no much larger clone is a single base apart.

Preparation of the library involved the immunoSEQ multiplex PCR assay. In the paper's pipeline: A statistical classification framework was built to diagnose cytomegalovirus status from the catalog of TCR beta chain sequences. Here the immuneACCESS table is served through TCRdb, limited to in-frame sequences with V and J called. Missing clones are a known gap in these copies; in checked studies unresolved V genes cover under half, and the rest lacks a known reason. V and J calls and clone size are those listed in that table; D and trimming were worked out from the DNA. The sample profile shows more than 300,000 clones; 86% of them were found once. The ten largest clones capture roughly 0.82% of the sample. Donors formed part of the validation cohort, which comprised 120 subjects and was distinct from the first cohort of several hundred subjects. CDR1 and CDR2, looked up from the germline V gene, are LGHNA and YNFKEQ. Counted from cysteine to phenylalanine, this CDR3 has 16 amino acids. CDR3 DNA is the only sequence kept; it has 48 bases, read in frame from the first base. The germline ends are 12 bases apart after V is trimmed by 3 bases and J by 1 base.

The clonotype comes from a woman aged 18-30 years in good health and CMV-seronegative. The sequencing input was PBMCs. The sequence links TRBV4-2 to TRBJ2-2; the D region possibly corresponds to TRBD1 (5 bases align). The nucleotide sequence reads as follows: TGTGCCAGCAGCCACGGAGACAGACTGAACACCGGGGAGCTGTTTTTT. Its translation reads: CASSHGDRLNTGELFF.